This passage covers 32 T cell receptor beta chains from one sample sequenced in a study of regulatory dendritic cells for organ transplantation. No antigen has been identified for these receptors. The table came from immunoSEQ multiplex PCR; TCRdb's copy has only in-frame clones and leaves some out. The table shows fewer than 15,000 clones, with 85% to 90% occurring only once. Sorted subsets were CFSE-labeled and cultured approximately 5 days with allogeneic dendritic cells. The material sequenced was naive CD8+ T cells from blood cultured with regulatory dendritic cells. Subset defined: CD45RA+ naive T cells. Receptor source: a human donor in good health.

The chain links TRBV6-5 to TRBJ1-2, with D possibly TRBD1 on 5 matching bases. This CDR3 has 15 residues. The germline V and J ends were trimmed by 0 bases and 4 bases, with 12 bases remaining between them. CDR1 and CDR2 from the germline V gene are MNHEY and SVGAGI. The CDR3 bases are TGTGCCAGCAGTTACTCTGTCGGGGCGTTCTATGGCTACACCTTC. This translates into CASSYSVGAFYGYTF.

This clone was seen once. This chain joins TRBV19 and TRBJ2-7, with 9 bases aligning to TRBD1. Trimming took 5 bases from V and 3 from J; bases not matched to a gene: 5. Germline CDR1 is LNHDA and CDR2 is SQIVND (reference sequence). This CDR3 has 14 amino acids. The CDR3 nucleotides are TGTGCCAGTAGTGACCCGGGACAGGGCTACGAGCAGTACTTC. Translation gives CASSDPGQGYEQYF. The entire variable domain, with the rest obtained from reference TRBV19 and TRBJ2-7, is as follows: DGGITQSPKYLFRKEGQNVTLSCEQNLNHDAMYWYRQDPGQGLRLIYYSQIVNDFQKGDIAEGYSVSREKKESFPLTVTSAQKNPTAFYLCASSDPGQGYEQYFGPGTRLTVT.

The chain recombines TRBV7-9 with TRBJ1-5; a possible D gene is TRBD1 (5 bases). The CDR3 runs to 16 residues. Trimming cost V 1 base and J 5 bases, with 15 bases left between them. Looked up from germline, CDR1 is SEHNR and CDR2 is FQNEAQ (reference sequence). CDR3 nucleotide sequence: TGTGCCAGCAGCTTAGTCATTTCAGGGAGTGATCAGCCCCAGCATTTT. This encodes CASSLVISGSDQPQHF. Drawing the rest from reference TRBV7-9 and TRBJ1-5, the complete variable domain is DTGVSQNPRHKITKRGQNVTFRCDPISEHNRLYWYRQTLGQGPEFLTYFQNEAQLEKSRLLSDRFSAERPKGSFSTLEIQRTEQGDSAMYLCASSLVISGSDQPQHFGDGTRLSIL.

The V call is TRBV15, the J call TRBJ2-2, with D maybe TRBD1 (5 bases). Trimming stripped 4 bases from V and 7 bases from J, with 16 bases between. The CDR3 contains 15 residues. In germline, CDR1 is LNHNV, CDR2 YYDKDF (reference sequence). This CDR3 is CATSKSRDTGGELFF. The CDR3 coding sequence is TGTGCCACCAGCAAAAGCAGGGATACAGGCGGGGAGCTGTTTTTT.

The chain is built from TRBV7-8 and TRBJ2-5; 10 bases match TRBD2. Near its end, the DNA agrees better with TRBJ2-7, so the J call may be wrong. Germline-derived CDR1 and CDR2 are SGHVS and FQNEAQ. CDR3 length equals 14 residues. CDR3 sequence reads: CASSPAGGPYEQYF. Here the CDR3 DNA reads TGTGCCAGCAGCCCAGCGGGGGGGCCCTACGAGCAGTACTTC.

J is TRBJ1-2 and V is TRBV9; 8 nucleotides align to TRBD1. V shed 0 bases and J 4 bases; nucleotides not matched to a gene: 5. The germline V gene has CDR1 SGDLS and CDR2 YYNGEE. The CDR3 sequence is 15 residues long. The CDR3 spells CASSVESGGPYGYTF. The CDR3 DNA sequence: TGTGCCAGCAGCGTAGAGTCAGGGGGCCCCTATGGCTACACCTTC.

The V gene is TRBV4-1, the J gene TRBJ2-3; 9 positions match TRBD1. The CDR3 totals 15 residues. In germline, CDR1 is MGHRA, CDR2 YSYEKL. The trim removed 3 bases at V and 4 bases at J, leaving 5 bases unmatched. CDR3 nucleotides: TGCGCCAGCAGCCAGGGACAGGGAAGGGCAGATACGCAGTATTTT. Translating it yields CASSQGQGRADTQYF.

The chain employs TRBV30 and TRBJ2-3; 10 bases are a match to TRBD2. The CDR3 is made up of 14 amino acids. V lost 4 bases and J lost 5; bases outside the gene matches: 6. Germline V gene lookup returns CDR1 GTSNPN and CDR2 SVGIG (reference sequence). The CDR3 here is CAWNPSGRRDTQYF. The CDR3 region has the DNA TGTGCCTGGAATCCTAGCGGGAGAAGAGATACGCAGTATTTT.

V and J are TRBV27 and TRBJ2-7; 8 bases fit TRBD2. CDR3 length: 12 amino acids. CDR1 MNHEY and CDR2 SMNVEV come from the germline V gene (reference sequence). V trimming: 11 bases; J trimming: 3 bases; junction bases outside the gene matches: 6. Here the CDR3 reads CASGGGIYEQYF. CDR3 in DNA: TGTGCCTCCGGGGGGGGGATCTACGAGCAGTACTTC.

The gene calls are TRBV11-3 and TRBJ2-3; D remains unclear. CDR1 and CDR2 from the germline V gene are SGHNT and YENEEA. The CDR3 extends over 19 amino acids. The germline V and J ends were trimmed by 5 bases and 1 base, with 25 bases remaining between them. In nucleotides, the CDR3 is TGTGCCAGCAGCAAACCAGCTGAGAGGATACCCCCTGGCACAGATACGCAGTATTTT. Translated, it gives CASSKPAERIPPGTDTQYF.

This clone was counted only a few times. V gene TRBV9 combines with J gene TRBJ1-3; D call uncertain. This CDR3 is built from 16 residues. The V end lost 3 bases, the J end lost 0 bases, and 13 bases lay between the germline ends. Looked up from germline, CDR1 is SGDLS and CDR2 is YYNGEE. The DNA of the CDR3 is TGTGCCAGCAGCGCCCGCCTTGTCAACTCTGGAAACACCATATATTTT. The encoded protein is CASSARLVNSGNTIYF.

This clone was counted once. The rearrangement links TRBV9 to TRBJ2-5, with 13 nucleotides matching TRBD2. The junction had 8 bases not matched to a gene; V was cut back by 4 bases and J by 5 bases. This CDR3 is 16 amino acids long. CDR1 and CDR2 (germline): SGDLS, YYNGEE. The chain's CDR3 is CASSPLGLAGDETQYF. As DNA, the CDR3 is TGTGCCAGCAGCCCCCTAGGACTAGCGGGGGACGAGACCCAGTACTTC. Based on the CDR3 plus reference TRBV9 and TRBJ2-5, the full variable domain is DSGVTQTPKHLITATGQRVTLRCSPRSGDLSVYWYQQSLDQGLQFLIQYYNGEERAKGNILERFSAQQFPDLHSELNLSSLELGDSALYFCASSPLGLAGDETQYFGPGTRLLVL.

The CDR3 spells CASSPRGTKSYNEQFF. The DNA of the CDR3 is TGTGCCAGCAGCCCCCGAGGGACCAAAAGTTACAATGAGCAGTTCTTC. This chain uses TRBV7-8 with TRBJ2-1; the D call may be TRBD1 or TRBD2 (5 bases each). Trimming removed 5 bases at V and 4 bases at J, with 18 bases between. CDR3 size: 16 residues. Germline assignment: CDR1 SGHVS and CDR2 FQNEAQ.

V gene TRBV21-1 combines with J gene TRBJ2-3. TRBV21-1 is a known pseudogene. The CDR3 consists of 17 residues. CDR3 sequence: CASSKDGSLSRMDTQYF. The CDR3 DNA reads as TGTGCCAGCAGCAAAGATGGTTCTCTGAGCCGGATGGATACGCAGTATTTT.

The table lists this clone with a few counts. The rearrangement joins TRBV5-4 to TRBJ2-7; 8 positions agree with TRBD2. Per germline, CDR1 SGHNT and CDR2 YYREEE (reference sequence). The CDR3 loop spans 15 amino acids. Trimming cost V 2 bases and J 3 bases; bases outside gene matches: 7. As DNA, the CDR3 is TGTGCCAGCAGCTTATCTGGTAGCGGGAACTACGAGCAGTACTTC. It is translated as CASSLSGSGNYEQYF.

This sequence joins TRBV7-9 and TRBJ1-4; TRBD1 aligns across 7 bases. Germline CDR1 and CDR2: SEHNR and FQNEAQ (reference sequence). After removal of 5 bases from V and 3 bases from J, the junction contained 6 bases not matched to a gene. This CDR3 contains 15 residues. This CDR3 is CASSQYRGPNEKLFF. The CDR3 DNA follows: TGTGCCAGCAGCCAATACAGGGGTCCTAATGAAAAACTGTTTTTT.

The chain employs TRBV30 and TRBJ2-2; 9 bases line up with TRBD2. Germline CDR1 reads GTSNPN; CDR2 reads SVGIG (reference sequence). Unmatched junction bases numbered 8, after V lost 1 base and J lost 8 bases. CDR3 length: 15 amino acids. The CDR3 here is CAWSDAGGRRGELFF. CDR3 DNA sequence: TGTGCCTGGAGTGACGCGGGGGGGCGTAGAGGGGAGCTGTTTTTT.

The V and J genes are TRBV27 and TRBJ2-1, with D unresolved. Between the trimmed V and J ends, which lost 5 bases and 2 bases, there was a span of 13 bases. Germline V gene data show CDR1 as MNHEY and CDR2 as SMNVEV (reference sequence). The CDR3 is 15 residues long. The CDR3: CASSIGQRAYNEQFF. CDR3 coding DNA: TGTGCCAGCAGTATTGGTCAGCGAGCCTACAATGAGCAGTTCTTC.

The CDR3 loop reads CASSSRDRAHSPLHF. In nucleotides, the CDR3 is TGTGCCAGCAGTTCCCGGGACAGGGCGCATTCACCCCTCCACTTT. The chain has TRBV27 and TRBJ1-6; 9 nucleotides agree with TRBD1. The CDR3 contains 15 residues. The germline CDR1 and CDR2 sequences are MNHEY and SMNVEV (reference sequence). Germline trimming cut 4 bases from V and 8 bases from J; bases unmatched to any gene: 6.

CDR3 nucleotides: TGTGCCAGCAGTTACTCCGGGGGCGAGCAGTACTTC. Translated, it gives CASSYSGGEQYF. The V call is TRBV6-5, the J call TRBJ2-7; D is perhaps TRBD2 (6 bases). CDR1 and CDR2 (germline): MNHEY, SVGAGI. CDR3 length: 12 residues. V was clipped by 0 bases and J by 6 bases, with 6 bases between them.

This clone was picked up a small number of times. The chain couples TRBV28 to TRBJ1-2; the D is unclear. This CDR3 spans 15 amino acids. The germline V gene encodes CDR1 MDHEN and CDR2 SYDVKM. The V gene lost 5 bases and the J gene lost 6 bases, with 19 bases spanning the gap. The CDR3 region has the DNA TGTGCCAGCAGTCCCTCACTAAATCGGGTGGATGGCTACACCTTC. Translation: CASSPSLNRVDGYTF.

V gene TRBV11-1 combines with J gene TRBJ2-7; TRBD1 or TRBD2 may be the D gene (5 bases each). CDR3 length: 13 residues. V lost 8 bases and J lost 3, with 14 bases in between. The germline gives CDR1 SGHAT, CDR2 FQDESV (reference sequence). CDR3 sequence (DNA): TGTGCCAGCGGGATTGGGGGAAACTACGAGCAGTACTTC. It encodes CASGIGGNYEQYF.

The chain couples TRBV6-6 to TRBJ1-5; D perhaps matches TRBD1 (5 bases). Germline loops: CDR1 MNHNY, CDR2 SVGAGI (reference sequence). The CDR3 consists of 13 residues. With 8 bases removed from V and 5 bases from J, the gap between germline ends came to 13 bases. The CDR3 loop reads CASCRDGDQPQHF. CDR3 sequence (DNA): TGTGCCAGCTGCAGGGATGGGGATCAGCCCCAGCATTTT.

The V and J genes are TRBV28 and TRBJ2-5, with D perhaps TRBD1 (6 bases). The J call is doubtful: the DNA matches TRBJ2-7 better. Per the germline V gene, CDR1 is MDHEN and CDR2 is SYDVKM. CDR3 length equals 12 residues. The CDR3 DNA reads TGTGCCAGCAGCTCGGACAGCTACGAGCAGTACTTC. Protein product: CASSSDSYEQYF.

The chain combines TRBV7-9 with TRBJ2-7; 9 positions agree with TRBD1. The CDR3 sequence is 13 residues long. V was pared by 3 bases and J by 4 bases, with 1 base of the junction left unmatched. In germline, CDR1 is SEHNR, CDR2 FQNEAQ (reference sequence). The CDR3 loop is CASSFDRGYEQYF. The DNA of the CDR3 is TGTGCCAGCAGCTTTGACAGGGGGTACGAGCAGTACTTC.

The chain joins TRBV19 to TRBJ1-4; 9 bases are a match to TRBD1. The germline V gene has CDR1 LNHDA and CDR2 SQIVND (reference sequence). V gave up 5 bases and J gave up 12 bases; unmatched junction bases: 10. This CDR3 is 14 amino acids long. The CDR3 region is CASSENRGRGELFF. The CDR3 DNA reads as TGTGCCAGTAGTGAGAACAGGGGGCGAGGGGAACTGTTTTTT.

The table lists this clone with a few counts. J is TRBJ2-1 and V is TRBV19, with D perhaps being TRBD1 or TRBD2 (5 bases each). The V end lost 7 bases, the J end lost 4 bases, and 11 bases lay between the germline ends. Germline V gene sequence: CDR1 LNHDA, CDR2 SQIVND (reference sequence). The CDR3 runs to 13 residues. DNA of the CDR3: TGTGCCAGTACCGGGACGGAGTACAATGAGCAGTTCTTC. It specifies CASTGTEYNEQFF.

The chain recombines TRBV27 with TRBJ1-4, with a possible D match to TRBD1 (5 bases). Trimming took 6 bases from V and 3 from J, leaving 11 bases between them. Germline-derived CDR1 and CDR2 are MNHEY and SMNVEV (reference sequence). CDR3 length equals 14 residues. The CDR3: CASRGQVANEKLFF. For the CDR3, the DNA is TGTGCCAGCAGGGGGCAGGTGGCTAATGAAAAACTGTTTTTT.

V is TRBV7-2 and J is TRBJ2-5; no clear D gene. Trimming took off 5 bases at V and 5 bases at J, with 18 bases between the two ends. The CDR3 is made up of 15 amino acids. CDR1 is SGHTA and CDR2 is FQGNSA in the germline V gene. CDR3 bases: TGTGCCAGCAGCCTCGGACGGACGAGAATGGAGACCCAGTACTTC. As protein: CASSLGRTRMETQYF.

This rearrangement joins TRBV7-9 to TRBJ2-2, with 13 bases matching TRBD2. The CDR3 runs 17 residues. The germline gives CDR1 SEHNR, CDR2 FQNEAQ (reference sequence). Trimming cost V 6 bases and J 2 bases; bases outside gene matches: 6. The CDR3 is CASRQRLAGGNTGELFF. The CDR3 region has the DNA TGTGCCAGCAGACAACGACTAGCGGGGGGAAACACCGGGGAGCTGTTTTTT.

The chain links TRBV28 to TRBJ2-7, with D possibly TRBD1 on 5 matching bases. V lost 5 bases and J 2 bases, leaving 13 bases between the germline ends. CDR3 length: 14 amino acids. Germline CDR1 and CDR2: MDHEN and SYDVKM. The CDR3: CASSPVDSAYEQYF. The CDR3 DNA sequence: TGTGCCAGCAGTCCAGTCGACAGCGCCTACGAGCAGTACTTC.

This clone has a single count. The rearrangement joins TRBV7-9 to TRBJ2-2; 8 nucleotides align to TRBD1. Losses at the gene ends were 5 bases for V and 0 bases for J; bases not matched to a gene: 2. The germline gives CDR1 SEHNR, CDR2 FQNEAQ (reference sequence). The CDR3 is 15 residues long. CDR3 nucleotide sequence: TGTGCCAGCAGCCGGACAGGGACGAACACCGGGGAGCTGTTTTTT. Its protein product is CASSRTGTNTGELFF.